Included here is one T cell receptor (beta chain) sequence, with context. This entry is derived from a study of a mutant IDH1 vaccine in newly diagnosed glioma. Study-level background: The sex distribution of treated patients was around 60% male and around 40% female, with a mean age of 40.4 years.

Sequencing was performed with immunoSEQ multiplex PCR; in TCRdb, only in-frame clones are kept and a portion is missing. Of 92,000 or so clones listed, almost 85% were seen once; the top ten hold 5.3%. Stated time point: baseline, week 1 (first vaccination visit). The treatment here: pre-vaccination baseline after standard-of-care therapy. Astrocytomas that were new, WHO grade 3 or 4, IDH1-mutant and ATRX-lost were present in the donors. This CDR3 region has 14 residues. The ends were cut back, 7 bases at V and 1 base at J, with 14 bases in the middle. Germline V gives CDR1 SQVTM, CDR2 ANQGSEA. J is TRBJ2-4 and V is TRBV29-1; D possibly matches TRBD1 or TRBD2 (7 bases each). Source: PBMCs, taken from a glioma patient treated with radiotherapy, temozolomide or both. This sequence originates from a man aged 40-49 years with glioma. Some clones in this sample may be carry-over from other donors' samples. CDR3 amino acids: CSAGGGGAKNIQYF. In DNA form, the CDR3 reads TGCAGCGCAGGGGGGGGCGGGGCCAAAAACATTCAGTACTTC.